Presented here are 24 T cell receptor beta chains from one specimen sequenced in a study of T-cell reconstitution after alpha-beta-depleted transplantation in children. During its preparation, the TCRbeta library received unique molecular identifiers. TCRdb re-called the PCR reads through MiXCR, storing one row per CDR3 protein. The sample shows a few hundred thousand distinct CDR3 sequences, 10% to 15% of them seen only once. The sample here was PBMCs, mostly from graft donor cells, taken 360 days after TCRalphabeta/CD19-depleted stem cell transplant. The origin of the receptors is a male patient between 5 and 17 years old who had a stem cell transplant for acute myeloid leukemia, so the T cells may come from the graft donor.

This clonotype was detected ten times or more. The genes are TRBV28 and TRBJ2-1, with D uncertain. The CDR3 totals 14 residues. Germline assignment: CDR1 MDHEN and CDR2 SYDVKM. V lost 1 base to trimming and J lost 6 bases, with 10 bases between them. In DNA form, the CDR3 reads TGTGCCAGCAGTTTATCCCCGGTCCTCAATGAGCAGTTCTTC. This encodes CASSLSPVLNEQFF.

This clonotype came up a few times. V and J are TRBV21-1 and TRBJ2-1; TRBD2 was called by the table and not checked on the DNA. TRBV21-1 is a pseudogene locus. The CDR3 spans 17 residues. The CDR3 DNA reads TGTGCCAGCAGCCGACATGGCACTAGCGTAGTATACAATGAGCAGTTCTTC. It encodes CASSRHGTSVVYNEQFF.

This sequence joins TRBV7-9 and TRBJ2-7; 10 bases line up with TRBD2. With 5 bases clipped from V and 0 bases from J, the junction kept 7 bases outside the gene matches. Germline CDR1 SEHNR, CDR2 FQNEAQ (reference sequence). This CDR3 is built from 16 residues. DNA of the CDR3: TGTGCCAGCAGCCCACGGACTAGCGGTGACTCCTACGAGCAGTACTTC. This codes for CASSPRTSGDSYEQYF.

The CDR3 protein is CASSQATSSGELFF. CDR3 bases: TGCGCCAGCAGCCAGGCAACTAGCTCCGGGGAGCTGTTTTTT. The chain joins TRBV4-3 to TRBJ2-2; the D gene is possibly TRBD2 (6 bases). Germline V gene lookup returns CDR1 LGHNA and CDR2 YSLEER. The CDR3 is made up of 14 amino acids. V was trimmed by 3 bases and J by 6 bases, leaving 11 bases between them.

The genes are TRBV20-1 and TRBJ2-1; no clear D gene. The CDR3 runs to 15 residues. The germline gives CDR1 DFQATT, CDR2 SNEGSKA (reference sequence). V lost 0 bases and J lost 9, with 18 bases in between. The CDR3 sequence is CSARDGAVSNPEQFF. The CDR3 coding sequence is TGCAGTGCTAGAGATGGTGCGGTGTCTAATCCTGAGCAGTTCTTC.

This clonotype came up a few times. The gene calls are TRBV12-3 or TRBV12-4 and TRBJ2-5, with no clear D. Trimming took off 8 bases at V and 1 base at J, with 5 bases between the two ends. CDR3 length: 11 residues. CDR3 protein: CASALQETQYF. CDR3 nucleotide sequence: TGTGCCAGCGCCCTCCAAGAGACCCAGTACTTC.

A few counts support this clonotype. The V gene is TRBV6-1, the J gene TRBJ2-3; perhaps D is TRBD1 or TRBD2 (7 bases each). CDR3 length: 13 amino acids. The germline gives CDR1 MNHNS, CDR2 SASEGT. V lost 7 bases and J lost 4, with 12 bases in between. CDR3: CASTRGGADTQYF. The CDR3 bases are TGTGCCAGCACCAGGGGGGGCGCAGATACGCAGTATTTT.

The J gene is TRBJ2-1, the V gene TRBV28; 7 bases agree with TRBD2. This CDR3 region has 16 residues. The ends lost 5 bases at V and 8 bases at J; junction bases unmatched: 15. The germline V gene encodes CDR1 MDHEN and CDR2 SYDVKM. The CDR3, as DNA: TGTGCCAGCAGTCTCTCGGCTAGCGGAGGGTGGTATGAGCAGTTCTTC. It encodes CASSLSASGGWYEQFF.

This clonotype was counted between two and nine times. The rearrangement links TRBV6-5 to TRBJ2-7, with D perhaps matching TRBD2 (6 bases). CDR1 is MNHEY and CDR2 is SVGAGI in the germline V gene. The CDR3 has 15 amino acids. The germline V and J ends were trimmed by 0 bases and 2 bases, with 11 bases remaining between them. Written as DNA, the CDR3 is TGTGCCAGCAGTTACTCGAGCGGGCCCCCCTACGAGCAGTACTTC. Protein sequence: CASSYSSGPPYEQYF.

V gene TRBV11-1 combines with J gene TRBJ2-5, with 7 bases that match TRBD2. V shed 5 bases, J shed 5 bases, and the junction held 11 bases outside the gene matches. This CDR3 is built from 15 residues. The germline V gene has CDR1 SGHAT and CDR2 FQDESV (reference sequence). This CDR3 is CASSPWTSRSETQYF. The CDR3 bases are TGTGCCAGCAGCCCCTGGACTAGTAGGAGTGAGACCCAGTACTTC.

This clonotype was counted ten times or more. This chain links TRBV12-3 or TRBV12-4 with TRBJ2-2, with D perhaps matching TRBD2 (6 bases). V dropped 7 bases and J dropped 4 bases, with 19 bases sitting between them. The CDR3 totals 16 residues. The CDR3 region is CASIPAGPRGTGELFF. CDR3 sequence (DNA): TGTGCCAGCATTCCAGCGGGTCCTCGAGGCACCGGGGAGCTGTTTTTT.

CDR3 in amino acids: CASSLQRENSPLHF. The CDR3 coding sequence is TGTGCCAGCAGCCTACAAAGGGAGAATTCACCCCTCCACTTT. The chain is built from TRBV4-2 and TRBJ1-6; D is ambiguous. Trimming shortened V by 4 bases and J by 7 bases, and 11 bases separated the two germline ends. The CDR3 extends over 14 amino acids. CDR1 and CDR2 (germline): LGHNA, YNFKEQ.

The chain couples TRBV10-3 to TRBJ2-5; weak D call: TRBD1 (5 bases). There are 14 residues in the CDR3. V lost 3 bases and J 2 bases, leaving 10 bases between the germline ends. CDR1 is ENHRY and CDR2 is SYGVKD in the germline V gene. CDR3 residues: CAISDRVWQETQYF. In DNA form, the CDR3 reads TGTGCCATCAGTGACAGGGTTTGGCAAGAGACCCAGTACTTC.

This clonotype was seen more than once but under ten times. This rearrangement joins TRBV28 to TRBJ2-3; 9 bases agree with TRBD1. This CDR3 is 16 amino acids long. V was clipped by 1 base and J by 7 bases; unmatched bases: 9. Germline V gene sequence: CDR1 MDHEN, CDR2 SYDVKM. This CDR3 reads CASSLYPRQGGNTQYF. The CDR3 DNA sequence: TGTGCCAGCAGTTTATATCCTCGACAGGGGGGGAATACGCAGTATTTT.

The J gene is TRBJ2-7, the V gene TRBV25-1; maybe TRBD2 (6 bases). CDR3 length: 15 amino acids. The V end was cut by 0 bases, the J end by 0 bases, with 9 bases between. Germline V gives CDR1 MGHDK, CDR2 SYGVNS. CDR3 in amino acids: CASSEYVGSSYEQYF. The DNA of the CDR3 is TGTGCCAGCAGTGAATATGTCGGGAGCTCCTACGAGCAGTACTTC.

This chain links TRBV29-1 with TRBJ2-1, with 13 positions matching TRBD2. Germline-derived CDR1 and CDR2 are SQVTM and ANQGSEA. J was trimmed by 4 bases and V by 5 bases; bases with no gene match: 5. The CDR3 is 15 amino acids. The CDR3 DNA reads as TGCAGCGTTACTGGACTAGCGGGAGTTTACAATGAGCAGTTCTTC. Its protein is CSVTGLAGVYNEQFF.

This clonotype was observed a handful of times. V and J are TRBV11-1 and TRBJ2-1; 8 bases map to TRBD2. Germline CDR1 SGHAT, CDR2 FQDESV (reference sequence). Trimming took 0 bases from V and 8 from J; bases not matched to a gene: 15. The CDR3 length is 18 residues. The CDR3 reads CASSLASGGLDDMDEQFF. The CDR3 DNA reads as TGTGCCAGCAGCTTAGCTTCGGGGGGGCTGGACGATATGGATGAGCAGTTCTTC.

As to this clonotype: Likely a read error: the CDR3 ends without its conserved phenylalanine or tryptophan. It is unclear where the CDR3 begins or ends on the DNA, so no DNA is shown, and the CDR3 is as TCRdb lists it. This chain links TRBV20-1 with TRBJ2-7; no check of the table's D call, TRBD2, against the DNA was made. The germline V gene encodes CDR1 DFQATT and CDR2 SNEGSKA (reference sequence). The CDR3 extends over 12 residues, inclusive of both ends. Here the CDR3 reads CSAGAPSGSCQL.

This clonotype has ten or more counts. The V gene is TRBV4-3, the J gene TRBJ2-3, with 10 bases lining up with TRBD1. Losses at the gene ends were 4 bases for V and 2 bases for J; bases not matched to a gene: 3. Germline-derived CDR1 and CDR2 are LGHNA and YSLEER. This CDR3 region has 15 residues. CDR3 sequence reads: CASSPGQGVTDTQYF. CDR3 nucleotides: TGCGCCAGCAGCCCCGGACAGGGGGTCACAGATACGCAGTATTTT.

The chain is built from TRBV5-1 and TRBJ2-7; D may correspond to TRBD1 or TRBD2 (5 bases each). Germline loops: CDR1 SGHRS, CDR2 YFSETQ. V shed 3 bases and J shed 3 bases, with 16 bases lying between them. The CDR3 covers 15 residues. The CDR3 bases are TGCGCCAGCAGCTGGGTTGAGGGGAGCGACTACGAGCAGTACTTC. This gives the protein CASSWVEGSDYEQYF.

The genes are TRBV4-2 and TRBJ2-7; 9 nucleotides agree with TRBD2. Trimming removed 4 bases from V and 1 base from J; junction bases left unmatched: 14. The CDR3 totals 18 residues. Germline lookup yields CDR1 LGHNA and CDR2 YNFKEQ. The CDR3 DNA sequence: TGTGCCAGCAGCCCGGGGTTCCCTAGCGGGATGACGTCCTACGAGCAGTACTTC. Its translation is CASSPGFPSGMTSYEQYF.

This sequence joins TRBV30 and TRBJ2-7; D may be TRBD2 (6 bases). Deletions cut 4 bases from V and 7 bases from J, with 14 bases between. The CDR3 sequence is 12 residues long. The germline gives CDR1 GTSNPN, CDR2 SVGIG (reference sequence). CDR3 bases: TGTGCCTGGATTAGCGGCCCTACTGAGCAGTACTTC. As protein: CAWISGPTEQYF.

The J gene is TRBJ2-5, the V gene TRBV12-3 or TRBV12-4, with D possibly being TRBD2 (6 bases). V dropped 8 bases and J dropped 2 bases, with 15 bases sitting between them. The CDR3 length is 14 residues. The CDR3 region is CASELAGGQETQYF. The CDR3 bases are TGTGCCAGCGAGCTCGCCGGGGGTCAAGAGACCCAGTACTTC.

The chain combines TRBV12-3 or TRBV12-4 with TRBJ2-5, with 10 bases aligning to TRBD2. With 6 bases clipped from V and 2 bases from J, the junction kept 6 bases outside the gene matches. There are 15 residues in the CDR3. The CDR3 nucleotides read TGTGCCAGCAGCGACAGGACTAGCGGTCAAGAGACCCAGTACTTC. Amino acid sequence: CASSDRTSGQETQYF.